Below are 2 T cell receptor beta chains sequenced from a single sample in a study of breast tumors, draining lymph nodes, adjacent tissues. TCRdb used MiXCR to reprocess the multiplex PCR reads, holding one entry per CDR3 protein. The repertoire includes about 140,000 distinct CDR3 sequences, approximately 30% of them detected once, and about 2.5% sits in the top ten. The lymph nodes were axillary draining lymph nodes from breast cancer patients. Sequencing was carried out using axillary lymph node tissue. These receptors were collected from a female donor with breast cancer. Some clones in this sample may be carry-over from other donors' samples.

This clonotype was counted ten times or more. V is TRBV7-2 and J is TRBJ2-7, with D possibly matching TRBD1 (6 bases). CDR1 SGHTA and CDR2 FQGNSA come from the germline V gene. CDR3 length: 14 residues. V was clipped by 4 bases and J by 0 bases, with 10 bases between them. This chain's CDR3 is CASSWQGHSYEQYF. In DNA form, the CDR3 reads TGTGCCAGCAGCTGGCAGGGGCACTCCTACGAGCAGTACTTC.

The gene calls are TRBV11-2 and TRBJ2-2; TRBD2 agrees at 9 bases. This CDR3 comprises 17 residues. Germline assignment: CDR1 SGHAT and CDR2 FQNNGV. Losses at the gene ends were 1 base for V and 6 bases for J; bases not matched to a gene: 9. The CDR3 DNA sequence: TGTGCCAGCAGCTTAGGGGGGCGGGGGGGCGAGTCCGGGGAGCTGTTTTTT. Residues: CASSLGGRGGESGELFF.